These 10 T cell receptor beta chains were sequenced from one sample in a study of control samples from healthy donors and cancer patients. This table comes from immunoSEQ multiplex PCR, and its TCRdb copy is limited to in-frame clones, with some not included. The table records 150,000 to 200,000 clones, about 93% of them present only once. Sequencing used blood. The source is a man younger than 35 in good health.

The chain joins TRBV5-5 to TRBJ1-4; D unclear. The CDR3 sequence is 13 residues long. Germline V lookup: CDR1 SGHKS, CDR2 YYEKEE (reference sequence). V shed 5 bases and J shed 0 bases, with 5 bases lying between them. The CDR3 nucleotides are TGTGCCAGCAGTCCCCCAACTAATGAAAAACTGTTTTTT. Protein: CASSPPTNEKLFF.

The chain is built from TRBV6-5 and TRBJ2-7, with D possibly TRBD1 on 7 matching bases. Trimming stripped 6 bases from V and 2 bases from J, with 17 bases between. The germline V gene has CDR1 MNHEY and CDR2 SVGAGI. The CDR3 extends over 15 amino acids. The CDR3 reads CASSPRGAGPYEQYF. DNA of the CDR3: TGTGCCAGCAGCCCCAGGGGGGCAGGGCCCTACGAGCAGTACTTC.

The chain has TRBV18 and TRBJ2-1; no clear D. V lost 5 bases to trimming and J lost 4 bases, with 6 bases between them. This CDR3 is built from 12 residues. Germline CDR1 is KGHSH and CDR2 is LQKENI. CDR3 sequence: CASSGDYNEQFF. The CDR3 DNA follows: TGTGCCAGCTCAGGTGATTACAATGAGCAGTTCTTC.

This sequence joins TRBV18 and TRBJ2-6; 9 bases map to TRBD1. CDR3 length: 18 residues. V lost 3 bases and J lost 3; bases outside the gene matches: 9. Germline CDR1 and CDR2: KGHSH and LQKENI. In DNA, the CDR3 is TGTGCCAGCTCACCCGGGACAGGGCCTCTGGTTGGGGCCAACGTCCTGACTTTC. It specifies CASSPGTGPLVGANVLTF.

This chain uses TRBV5-1 with TRBJ2-2, with D maybe TRBD1 (6 bases). With 4 bases removed from V and 1 base from J, the gap between germline ends came to 8 bases. The CDR3 is 14 residues long. CDR1 SGHRS and CDR2 YFSETQ come from the germline V gene. The DNA of the CDR3 is TGCGCCAGCAGCCCGGGACAGAACACCGGGGAGCTGTTTTTT. Its translation is CASSPGQNTGELFF.

This rearrangement joins TRBV3-1 (or the pseudogene TRBV3-2) to TRBJ1-5; no clear D. Trimming left V 4 bases short and J 5 bases short, with 12 bases between. This CDR3 is 14 amino acids long. Germline CDR1 LGHDT, CDR2 YNNKEL (reference sequence). DNA for the CDR3: TGTGCCAGCAGCCCGGGAGGGATAGATCAGCCCCAGCATTTT. It encodes CASSPGGIDQPQHF.

The chain employs TRBV29-1 and TRBJ2-5; the match to TRBD1 covers 7 bases. This CDR3 is 13 amino acids long. V trimming: 7 bases; J trimming: 5 bases; junction bases outside the gene matches: 10. Per the germline V gene, CDR1 is SQVTM and CDR2 is ANQGSEA. CDR3 sequence reads: CSGGQQRGETQYF. The CDR3 bases are TGCAGCGGGGGACAGCAAAGGGGGGAGACCCAGTACTTC. Full variable domain (rest looked up from reference TRBV29-1 and TRBJ2-5): SAVISQKPSRDICQRGTSLTIQCQVDSQVTMMFWYRQQPGQSLTLIATANQGSEATYESGFVIDKFPISRPNLTFSTLTVSNMSPEDSSIYLCSGGQQRGETQYFGPGTRLLVL.

The chain couples TRBV7-2 to TRBJ2-3; D uncertain. V gave up 6 bases and J gave up 4 bases, with 8 bases separating them. Germline CDR1 and CDR2: SGHTA and FQGNSA. There are 12 residues in the CDR3. CDR3 nucleotides: TGTGCCAGCAGTTACCTCGCAGATACGCAGTATTTT. This gives the protein CASSYLADTQYF.

The rearrangement links TRBV12-3 or TRBV12-4 to TRBJ2-1; the D gene is possibly TRBD2 (6 bases). The CDR3 extends over 12 amino acids. V lost 6 bases, J lost 6 bases, and 9 bases lay in between. This chain's CDR3 is CASSRRGNEQFF. CDR3 nucleotides: TGTGCCAGCAGCCGGAGGGGCAATGAGCAGTTCTTC.

This sequence joins TRBV4-1 and TRBJ2-6; D is perhaps TRBD1 or TRBD2 (6 bases each). Germline CDR1 reads MGHRA; CDR2 reads YSYEKL. Trimming removed 4 bases from V and 1 base from J, with 14 bases in between. The CDR3 extends over 17 amino acids. The DNA for the CDR3 is TGCGCCAGCAGCCTCGAGGGGGGCAGGTCTGGGGCCAACGTCCTGACTTTC. Translating gives CASSLEGGRSGANVLTF.